What follows are 15 T cell receptor beta chains derived from one specimen sequenced in a study of early T cells in non-severe SARS-CoV-2 infection. TCRdb analysed the 5' RACE reads with MiXCR anew, one entry per CDR3 protein. The sample lists 65,000 to 80,000 distinct CDR3 sequences, roughly 12% occurring once. Sequenced: whole blood. Receptors originate from an adult who was a healthcare worker with PCR-confirmed SARS-CoV-2 infection or an uninfected control (not recorded which).

The gene calls are TRBV29-1 and TRBJ2-7, with D maybe TRBD1 (5 bases). This CDR3 has 13 residues. V shed 4 bases and J shed 4 bases, with 14 bases lying between them. CDR1 SQVTM and CDR2 ANQGSEA come from the germline V gene. The CDR3 is CSVAPSDKYEQYF. DNA for the CDR3: TGCAGCGTTGCCCCATCGGACAAGTACGAGCAGTACTTC.

The chain employs TRBV5-4 and TRBJ1-2; D gene ambiguous. The CDR3 covers 12 residues. The germline V and J ends were trimmed by 0 bases and 7 bases, with 7 bases remaining between them. Germline lookup yields CDR1 SGHNT and CDR2 YYREEE (reference sequence). The CDR3 coding sequence is TGTGCCAGCAGCTTGGCCACCCTTGGCTACACCTTC. It yields the protein CASSLATLGYTF.

In its sample, this clonotype was seen a few times. The chain carries TRBV3-1 and TRBJ2-5; 7 bases align to TRBD2. This CDR3 contains 14 residues. The V and J ends lost 6 bases and 1 base, in that order; junction bases with no gene match: 5. Germline assignment: CDR1 LGHDT and CDR2 YNNKEL (reference sequence). The CDR3 DNA reads as TGTGCCAGCAGACCTACTAGCGCCCAAGAGACCCAGTACTTC. Its translation: CASRPTSAQETQYF.

This clonotype was seen a few times. This chain joins TRBV20-1 and TRBJ2-7, with D possibly TRBD1 on 6 matching bases. This CDR3 is built from 13 residues. Trimming shortened V by 3 bases and J by 2 bases, and 11 bases separated the two germline ends. Germline loops: CDR1 DFQATT, CDR2 SNEGSKA (reference sequence). CDR3 sequence: CSARGAVTYEQYF. Here the CDR3 DNA reads TGCAGTGCTAGGGGGGCAGTTACCTACGAGCAGTACTTC.

The chain links TRBV5-5 to TRBJ2-3, with D maybe TRBD1 (5 bases). Germline-derived CDR1 and CDR2 are SGHKS and YYEKEE (reference sequence). V lost 4 bases, J lost 0 bases, and 6 bases lay in between. The CDR3 extends over 13 amino acids. In nucleotides, the CDR3 is TGTGCCAGCAGCCACAGGAGCACAGATACGCAGTATTTT. Translation: CASSHRSTDTQYF.

This clonotype is medium-sized within its sample. The chain employs TRBV28 and TRBJ1-5; D not certain. CDR1 is MDHEN and CDR2 is SYDVKM in the germline V gene. CDR3 length equals 19 residues. Trimming left V 9 bases short and J 3 bases short, with 30 bases between. In DNA, the CDR3 is TGTGCCAGGCCCAAGTTGGGGAACCTTCCTAGAGCCTTCAATCAGCCCCAGCATTTT. Protein sequence: CARPKLGNLPRAFNQPQHF.

This clonotype was counted a few times. The gene calls are TRBV10-3 and TRBJ1-3; D gene unclear. The length of the CDR3 is 13 residues. V gave up 2 bases and J gave up 11 bases, with 13 bases separating them. Germline V CDR1 and CDR2: ENHRY, SYGVKD. The CDR3 sequence is CAISETDRSAIYF. The CDR3 coding sequence is TGTGCCATCAGTGAGACCGACCGTTCCGCCATATATTTT.

This clonotype was observed at least ten times. The V gene is TRBV3-1, the J gene TRBJ2-7; 10 bases match TRBD1. Looked up from germline, CDR1 is LGHDT and CDR2 is YNNKEL (reference sequence). This CDR3 is 14 amino acids long. Trimming at V came to 4 bases and at J to 0 bases, leaving 0 bases not matched to a gene. Here the CDR3 DNA reads TGTGCCAGCAGCCGGGACAGGGGCTCCTACGAGCAGTACTTC. Protein product: CASSRDRGSYEQYF.

The V and J genes are TRBV10-3 and TRBJ2-2, with 11 bases that match TRBD1. This CDR3 comprises 15 residues. Germline V CDR1 and CDR2: ENHRY, SYGVKD. After removal of 6 bases from V and 3 bases from J, the junction contained 3 bases not matched to a gene. Written as DNA, the CDR3 is TGTGCCATCAGCGGGACAGGGGGAGACACCGGGGAGCTGTTTTTT. This sequence encodes CAISGTGGDTGELFF.

V gene TRBV5-6 combines with J gene TRBJ1-4; D may be TRBD1 (5 bases). The germline V and J ends were trimmed by 0 bases and 7 bases, with 13 bases remaining between them. Looked up from germline, CDR1 is SGHDT and CDR2 is YYEEEE. The length of the CDR3 is 15 residues. The CDR3 DNA reads TGTGCCAGCAGCTTGGTCGGGACCCAAAGTGAAAAACTGTTTTTT. Translation gives CASSLVGTQSEKLFF.

This clonotype has at least ten counts. The chain has TRBV3-1 and TRBJ2-5; D is perhaps TRBD2 (5 bases). The CDR3 covers 14 residues. Germline V gives CDR1 LGHDT, CDR2 YNNKEL (reference sequence). V dropped 4 bases and J dropped 2 bases, with 11 bases sitting between them. CDR3 amino acids: CASSPRTLQETQYF. The CDR3 DNA is TGTGCCAGCAGCCCTCGGACTTTGCAAGAGACCCAGTACTTC.

This clonotype has only a few counts. The chain uses TRBV19 and TRBJ1-4; possible D gene TRBD1, 5 bases. The V gene lost 4 bases and the J gene lost 3 bases, with 9 bases spanning the gap. From germline, CDR1 is LNHDA and CDR2 SQIVND (reference sequence). The CDR3 consists of 14 residues. This CDR3 is CASSKGLANEKLFF. CDR3 bases: TGTGCCAGTAGTAAGGGGCTGGCTAATGAAAAACTGTTTTTT.

This clonotype was seen a handful of times. The rearrangement uses TRBV7-3 and TRBJ1-1, with D possibly matching TRBD1 (5 bases). The V and J ends lost 5 bases and 1 base respectively, with 11 bases between them. Germline V gene data show CDR1 as SGHTA and CDR2 as FQGTGA. This CDR3 spans 14 amino acids. The CDR3 nucleotides are TGTGCCAGCAGCCAGGGACGGCGGAACACTGAAGCTTTCTTT. Protein: CASSQGRRNTEAFF.

To note about this clonotype: A much larger clone lies one base from this, so it may be a read error. DNA of the CDR3: TGCAGTGCTAGAGATCTAGGAGGGGCAGAAGCTTTCTTT. Protein product: CSARDLGGAEAFF. The V gene is TRBV20-1, the J gene TRBJ1-1, with D maybe TRBD1 (5 bases). The CDR3 length is 13 residues. V lost 0 bases and J lost 8, with 13 bases in between. CDR1 DFQATT and CDR2 SNEGSKA come from the germline V gene (reference sequence).

This clonotype occurred many times. J is TRBJ1-5 and V is TRBV7-8, with D unclear. With 3 bases removed from V and 5 bases from J, the gap between germline ends came to 11 bases. Germline-derived CDR1 and CDR2 are SGHVS and FQNEAQ. The CDR3 sequence is 14 residues long. Written as DNA, the CDR3 is TGTGCCAGCAGCTTTAATAGGTTCCATCAGCCCCAGCATTTT. This codes for CASSFNRFHQPQHF.